This TCR beta chain was recorded in a study of blood T cell repertoires in COVID-19. Background on the study: PBMCs, B-cell-depleted T cells, or T cells were the source of the cDNA or gDNA that made up the material.

This clone was observed a handful of times. Authors' methods: By means of reference gene primer amplification, nucleated cell counts were estimated. Method: immunoSEQ multiplex PCR; TCRdb's copy keeps in-frame clones and lacks some. D and trimming were read from the DNA, whereas the V and J calls and clone size are those reported in that table. There are about 330,000 clones in the sample; around 90% occur only once, and 4.5% to 7% lies in the top ten. Germline-derived CDR1 and CDR2 are SGHRS and YFSETQ. The CDR3 loop spans 15 amino acids. Germline trimming cut 0 bases from V and 1 base from J; bases unmatched to any gene: 3. Membership in each cohort depended on participant-reported clinical history. Recovered status applied to Cohort 3 donors who had two consecutive negative PCRs. It also applied to those with clearance or with symptom resolution.

This chain links TRBV5-1 with TRBJ1-1; 7 nucleotides align to TRBD1. The clonotype was recovered from a woman aged 25-40 years who had recovered from COVID-19. The sample taken for sequencing was PBMCs or T cells enriched from blood (not recorded which). The CDR3 here is CASSLGQGSNTEAFF. The CDR3 DNA reads TGCGCCAGCAGCTTGGGACAGGGCTCGAACACTGAAGCTTTCTTT.